The rows below give T cell receptor beta chains drawn from one sample of a study of blood T cell repertoires in COVID-19. Here immunoSEQ multiplex PCR was the method, and the copy in TCRdb shows in-frame clones only, minus some. The table shows 190,000 or so clones, with about 86% occurring only once. The specimen was peripheral blood. These receptor sequences come from a woman aged 18-29 years who had recovered from COVID-19. Both conserved end residues are part of each CDR3. The order of the fields is D gene, clone size, J gene, V gene, CDR3 DNA, CDR3 protein. The D gene is left open where the match is weak. Not every row has a clone size; where given, it reads once, few, many or a size class.

D: -
size: -
J: TRBJ1-1
V: TRBV6-4
DNA: TGTGCCAGAAACAGGGTGGGGACTGAAGCTTTCTTT
CDR3: CARNRVGTEAFF

D: -
size: -
J: TRBJ2-3
V: TRBV7-8
DNA: TGTGCCAGCAGCTTAGGCGGAGACAGACCTACAGATACGCAGTATTTT
CDR3: CASSLGGDRPTDTQYF

D: TRBD1
size: once
J: TRBJ2-5
V: TRBV12-3/TRBV12-4
DNA: TGTGCCAGCACCCTGGGGACAGTAGAGACCCAGTACTTC
CDR3: CASTLGTVETQYF

D: -
size: -
J: TRBJ2-1
V: TRBV6-2/TRBV6-3
DNA: TGTGCCAGCAGCCAAACCGGGACAAGCTCCTACAATGAGCAGTTCTTC
CDR3: CASSQTGTSSYNEQFF

D: -
size: -
J: TRBJ1-6
V: TRBV27
DNA: TGTGCCAGCAGTCAAGTGAGAGCCTATAATTCACCCCTCCACTTT
CDR3: CASSQVRAYNSPLHF

D: TRBD1
size: -
J: TRBJ1-2
V: TRBV30
DNA: TGTGCCGGGTCCCAGACAGGGGCATACTATGGCTACACCTTC
CDR3: CAGSQTGAYYGYTF

D: TRBD2
size: once
J: TRBJ2-3
V: TRBV6-5
DNA: TGTGCCACGCTACCCTATGGACTAGCCCCAGATACGCAGTATTTT
CDR3: CATLPYGLAPDTQYF

D: -
size: -
J: TRBJ2-1
V: TRBV3-1/TRBV3-2
DNA: TGTGCCAGCAGCCCTACCGACAATGAGCAGTTCTTC
CDR3: CASSPTDNEQFF

D: TRBD1
size: -
J: TRBJ2-1
V: TRBV2
DNA: TGTGCCAGCAGTGATAGGGTCAGGGGGCAGTACAATGAGCAGTTCTTC
CDR3: CASSDRVRGQYNEQFF

D: -
size: -
J: TRBJ1-1
V: TRBV6-6
DNA: TGTGCCAGCAGTTACGGGGGGGTTCCGGCTCAAGAAGCTTTCTTT
CDR3: CASSYGGVPAQEAFF

D: -
size: once
J: TRBJ1-3
V: TRBV7-9
DNA: TGTGCCAGCAGCTTGACAGGATCTGGAAACACCATATATTTT
CDR3: CASSLTGSGNTIYF

D: TRBD1
size: -
J: TRBJ1-5
V: TRBV19
DNA: TGTGCCAGTAGTATTTTTGCAGGGGGGCAGCCCCAGCATTTT
CDR3: CASSIFAGGQPQHF

D: -
size: once
J: TRBJ2-5
V: TRBV5-1
DNA: TGCGCCAGCAGGTCCGCGGTGGAGGGTGAGACCCAGTACTTC
CDR3: CASRSAVEGETQYF

D: -
size: once
J: TRBJ2-2
V: TRBV2
DNA: TGTGCCAGCATCCTAGGAGGTTACTCTAACACCGGGGAGCTGTTTTTT
CDR3: CASILGGYSNTGELFF

D: -
size: -
J: TRBJ2-3
V: TRBV6-2/TRBV6-3
DNA: TGTGCCAGCAGTTCTCCGACAGGGCAGTATTTT
CDR3: CASSSPTGQYF

D: -
size: many
J: TRBJ2-2
V: TRBV27
DNA: TGTGCCAGCAGTTTAGACTCTGGAGCCATCGGGGAGCTGTTTTTT
CDR3: CASSLDSGAIGELFF

D: TRBD1
size: -
J: TRBJ1-3
V: TRBV5-1
DNA: TGCGCCAGCAGCCCGGGACAGGGTCTATCTGGAAACACCATATATTTT
CDR3: CASSPGQGLSGNTIYF

D: TRBD1
size: -
J: TRBJ1-2
V: TRBV29-1
DNA: TGCAGCGTTCACCTACCGGGACAGGGGGCAGTCTATGGCTACACCTTC
CDR3: CSVHLPGQGAVYGYTF

D: TRBD2
size: -
J: TRBJ2-1
V: TRBV19
DNA: TGTGCCAGTAGTATACTAGCGGGGGGCCAGAATGAGCAGTTCTTC
CDR3: CASSILAGGQNEQFF

D: -
size: -
J: TRBJ1-5
V: TRBV2
DNA: TGTGCCAGCAGTGAACAGGGGCGCAATCAGCCCCAGCATTTT
CDR3: CASSEQGRNQPQHF

D: -
size: -
J: TRBJ2-1
V: TRBV12-3/TRBV12-4
DNA: TGTGCCAGCAGTCAATACAATGAGCAGTTCTTC
CDR3: CASSQYNEQFF

D: TRBD2
size: -
J: TRBJ2-2
V: TRBV7-8
DNA: TGTGCCAGCAGCTCCAGTTATGGGACTAGCACGAACACCGGGGAGCTGTTTTTT
CDR3: CASSSSYGTSTNTGELFF

D: -
size: -
J: TRBJ2-1
V: TRBV19
DNA: TGTGCCAGTAGTCAGAGGACACTCGGAAGCAATGAGCAGTTCTTC
CDR3: CASSQRTLGSNEQFF

D: TRBD2
size: -
J: TRBJ2-1
V: TRBV3-1/TRBV3-2
DNA: TGTGCCAGCAGCCTTCAGGAAATCGGGACTAGCGGGGTCAATGAGCAGTTCTTC
CDR3: CASSLQEIGTSGVNEQFF

D: TRBD2
size: -
J: TRBJ2-3
V: TRBV9
DNA: TGTGCCAGCAGCGCCAGCGGGACTAGCGGGGGGACAGATACGCAGTATTTT
CDR3: CASSASGTSGGTDTQYF

D: TRBD1
size: once
J: TRBJ1-2
V: TRBV19
DNA: TGTGCCAGTAGCTTCACAGGGGACTATGGCTACACCTTC
CDR3: CASSFTGDYGYTF

D: TRBD1
size: few
J: TRBJ1-2
V: TRBV5-4
DNA: TGTGCCAGCAGCACTAGGACAGGGAACTATGGCTACACCTTC
CDR3: CASSTRTGNYGYTF

D: TRBD1
size: -
J: TRBJ2-5
V: TRBV9
DNA: TGTGCCAGCAGCGCCAGCCCAGGGACAGAAGAGACCCAGTACTTC
CDR3: CASSASPGTEETQYF

D: -
size: once
J: TRBJ1-6
V: TRBV3-1/TRBV3-2
DNA: TGTGCCAGCAGCCAAGTCAGGTCCGGTAATTCACCCCTCCACTTT
CDR3: CASSQVRSGNSPLHF

D: TRBD1
size: -
J: TRBJ2-3
V: TRBV9
DNA: TGTGCCAGCAGCCCGCCGGGACAGAATACAGATACGCAGTATTTT
CDR3: CASSPPGQNTDTQYF

D: -
size: -
J: TRBJ2-2
V: TRBV15
DNA: TGTGCCACCAGCAGAGCGTCAGTGAACACCGGGGAGCTGTTTTTT
CDR3: CATSRASVNTGELFF

D: TRBD2
size: once
J: TRBJ2-5
V: TRBV3-1/TRBV3-2
DNA: TGTGCCAGCAGCCAAGGGCTAGCGGGAGGGATGGAGACCCAGTACTTC
CDR3: CASSQGLAGGMETQYF

D: TRBD1
size: -
J: TRBJ2-7
V: TRBV4-3
DNA: TGCGCCAGCAGCCCGGGGACAGGGGACTACGAGCAGTACTTC
CDR3: CASSPGTGDYEQYF

D: TRBD1
size: -
J: TRBJ1-2
V: TRBV12-3/TRBV12-4
DNA: TGTGCCAGCAGTTTCAGGACAGGCCCCGGCTACACCTTC
CDR3: CASSFRTGPGYTF

D: TRBD1
size: -
J: TRBJ1-2
V: TRBV18
DNA: TGTGCCAGCTCACCGAGGGACAGCTATGGCTACACCTTC
CDR3: CASSPRDSYGYTF

D: TRBD1
size: -
J: TRBJ1-2
V: TRBV29-1
DNA: TGCAGCGTTGTAAGGACAGGGGGCCACGGCTACACCTTC
CDR3: CSVVRTGGHGYTF

D: -
size: -
J: TRBJ1-2
V: TRBV12-3/TRBV12-4
DNA: TGTGCCAGCAGTCCCCCAGGATGGTATGGCTACACCTTC
CDR3: CASSPPGWYGYTF

D: -
size: -
J: TRBJ2-2
V: TRBV6-5
DNA: TGTGCCACCAACTTAGCCGGGGAGCTGTTTTTT
CDR3: CATNLAGELFF

D: -
size: -
J: TRBJ1-2
V: TRBV5-4
DNA: TGTGCCAGCAGCTTGGGACAATGGGCCGGAAGCTACACCTTC
CDR3: CASSLGQWAGSYTF

D: TRBD1
size: -
J: TRBJ2-7
V: TRBV4-1
DNA: TGCGCCAGCAGCCAAGAGTACGGGACAGGGGGTTTCGAGCAGTACTTC
CDR3: CASSQEYGTGGFEQYF

D: TRBD2
size: once
J: TRBJ2-1
V: TRBV2
DNA: TGTGCCAGCAGTGAAGATGGGCTAGCGGGGGCCCAGGTGCAGTTCTTC
CDR3: CASSEDGLAGAQVQFF

D: -
size: -
J: TRBJ1-2
V: TRBV6-5
DNA: TGTGCCAGCAAGGACAGTTCCTATGGCTACACCTTC
CDR3: CASKDSSYGYTF

D: -
size: -
J: TRBJ1-5
V: TRBV30
DNA: TGTGCCTGGAGTGTGGGCACCCATAGCAATCAGCCCCAGCATTTT
CDR3: CAWSVGTHSNQPQHF

D: -
size: once
J: TRBJ1-1
V: TRBV2
DNA: TGTGCCAGCAGGACTAGACCGAACACTGAAGCTTTCTTT
CDR3: CASRTRPNTEAFF

D: -
size: few
J: TRBJ1-6
V: TRBV2
DNA: TGTGCCGGCACGGCCCTCTCGGGTTCACCCCTCCACTTT
CDR3: CAGTALSGSPLHF

D: -
size: -
J: TRBJ1-5
V: TRBV19
DNA: TGTGCCAGTAGAAGCACCGGCAATCAGCCCCAGCATTTT
CDR3: CASRSTGNQPQHF

D: TRBD1
size: -
J: TRBJ2-5
V: TRBV30
DNA: TGTGCCTGGAGTGTTGGGGACAGCACCCAAGAGACCCAGTACTTC
CDR3: CAWSVGDSTQETQYF

D: -
size: -
J: TRBJ1-5
V: TRBV9
DNA: TGTGCCAGCAGCGTAGTAGAGAGGGCCTGGCAGCCCCAGCATTTT
CDR3: CASSVVERAWQPQHF

D: TRBD2
size: -
J: TRBJ2-4
V: TRBV6-2/TRBV6-3
DNA: TGTGCCAGCAGTCCACGACTAGCGGGGGGGCTGGACATTCAGTACTTC
CDR3: CASSPRLAGGLDIQYF

D: -
size: -
J: TRBJ1-4
V: TRBV5-6
DNA: TGTGCCCCCTGGGGGCCAACTAATGAAAAACTGTTTTTT
CDR3: CAPWGPTNEKLFF

D: TRBD1
size: few
J: TRBJ1-6
V: TRBV24-1
DNA: TGTGCCATCGGCGATGGGACAGGGGTTTCACCCCTCCACTTT
CDR3: CAIGDGTGVSPLHF

D: -
size: -
J: TRBJ1-2
V: TRBV3-1/TRBV3-2
DNA: TGTGCCAGCAGCCCGGGAGTAAACTATGGCTACACCTTC
CDR3: CASSPGVNYGYTF

D: -
size: -
J: TRBJ1-1
V: TRBV19
DNA: TGTGCCAGTAGTATTTTAAAGGCCGGAGTGACTGAAGCTTTCTTT
CDR3: CASSILKAGVTEAFF

D: TRBD2
size: -
J: TRBJ2-5
V: TRBV5-4
DNA: TGTGCCAGCAGCTTACTAGCGGGAGAGGCGGAGACCCAGTACTTC
CDR3: CASSLLAGEAETQYF

D: -
size: -
J: TRBJ2-3
V: TRBV3-1/TRBV3-2
DNA: TGTGCCAGCAGCCCCCGATTGGGCGGCACAGATACGCAGTATTTT
CDR3: CASSPRLGGTDTQYF